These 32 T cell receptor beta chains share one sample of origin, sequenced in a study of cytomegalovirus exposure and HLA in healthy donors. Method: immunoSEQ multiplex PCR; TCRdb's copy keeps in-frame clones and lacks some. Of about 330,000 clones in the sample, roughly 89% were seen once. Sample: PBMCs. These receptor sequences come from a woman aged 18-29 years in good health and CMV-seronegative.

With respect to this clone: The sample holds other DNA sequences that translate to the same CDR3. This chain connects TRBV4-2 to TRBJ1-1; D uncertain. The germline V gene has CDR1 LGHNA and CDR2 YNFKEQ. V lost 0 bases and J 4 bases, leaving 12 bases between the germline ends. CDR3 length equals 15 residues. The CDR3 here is CASSQDEGSGTEAFF. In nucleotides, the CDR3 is TGTGCCAGCAGCCAAGACGAGGGTTCGGGCACTGAAGCTTTCTTT.

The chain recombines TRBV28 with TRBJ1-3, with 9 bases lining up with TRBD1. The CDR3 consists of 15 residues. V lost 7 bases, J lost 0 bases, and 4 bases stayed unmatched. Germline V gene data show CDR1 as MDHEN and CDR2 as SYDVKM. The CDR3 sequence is CASTGTGPSGNTIYF. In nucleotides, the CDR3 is TGTGCCAGCACCGGGACAGGGCCCTCTGGAAACACCATATATTTT.

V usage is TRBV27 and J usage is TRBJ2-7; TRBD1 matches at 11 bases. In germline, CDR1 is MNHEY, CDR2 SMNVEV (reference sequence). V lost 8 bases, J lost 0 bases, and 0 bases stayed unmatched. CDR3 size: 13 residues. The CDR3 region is CASGQGASYEQYF. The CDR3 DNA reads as TGTGCCAGCGGACAGGGGGCCTCCTACGAGCAGTACTTC.

DNA for the CDR3: TGTGCCAGCTCTCCGGGACAGGGCACCGAGCAGTACTTC. This sequence encodes CASSPGQGTEQYF. This chain uses TRBV18 with TRBJ2-7; 9 bases are a match to TRBD1. Germline V gives CDR1 KGHSH, CDR2 LQKENI. V shed 6 bases and J 6 bases; nucleotides not matched to a gene: 6. CDR3 length: 13 amino acids.

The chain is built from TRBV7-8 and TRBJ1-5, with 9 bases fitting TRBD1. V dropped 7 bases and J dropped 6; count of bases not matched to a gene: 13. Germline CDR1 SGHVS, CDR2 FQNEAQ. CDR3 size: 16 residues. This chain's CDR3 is CASTLRSDRGGQPQHF. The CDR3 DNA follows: TGTGCCAGCACCCTTAGATCGGACAGGGGAGGTCAGCCCCAGCATTTT.

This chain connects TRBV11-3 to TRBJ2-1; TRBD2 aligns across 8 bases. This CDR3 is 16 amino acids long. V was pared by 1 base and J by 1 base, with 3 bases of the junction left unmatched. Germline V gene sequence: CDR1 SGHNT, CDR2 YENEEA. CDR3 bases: TGTGCCAGCAGCTTAGCGGCTAGCGGGTCCTACAATGAGCAGTTCTTC. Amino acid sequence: CASSLAASGSYNEQFF. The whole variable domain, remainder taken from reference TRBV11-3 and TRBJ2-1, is EAGVVQSPRYKIIEKKQPVAFWCNPISGHNTLYWYLQNLGQGPELLIRYENEEAVDDSQLPKDRFSAERLKGVDSTLKIQPAELGDSAVYLCASSLAASGSYNEQFFGPGTRLTVL.

The CDR3 sequence is CASKGDSYGYTF. The CDR3, as DNA: TGTGCCAGCAAGGGGGACAGCTATGGCTACACCTTC. The chain is built from TRBV6-6 and TRBJ1-2; 7 nucleotides line up with TRBD1. Unmatched junction bases numbered 3, after V lost 7 bases and J lost 4 bases. The CDR3 extends over 12 amino acids. Germline V gene sequence: CDR1 MNHNY, CDR2 SVGAGI (reference sequence).

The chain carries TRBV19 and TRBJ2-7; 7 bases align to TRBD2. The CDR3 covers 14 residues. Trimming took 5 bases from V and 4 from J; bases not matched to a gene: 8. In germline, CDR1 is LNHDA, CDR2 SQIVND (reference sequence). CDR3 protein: CASSLQRGLYEQYF. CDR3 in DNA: TGTGCCAGTAGTTTACAGCGGGGACTTTACGAGCAGTACTTC.

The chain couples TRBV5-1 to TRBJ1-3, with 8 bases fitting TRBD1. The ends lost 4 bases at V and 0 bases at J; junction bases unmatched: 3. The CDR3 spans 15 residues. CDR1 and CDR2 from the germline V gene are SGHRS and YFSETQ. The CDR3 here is CASSATGDSGNTIYF. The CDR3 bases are TGCGCCAGCAGCGCGACAGGGGACTCTGGAAACACCATATATTTT.

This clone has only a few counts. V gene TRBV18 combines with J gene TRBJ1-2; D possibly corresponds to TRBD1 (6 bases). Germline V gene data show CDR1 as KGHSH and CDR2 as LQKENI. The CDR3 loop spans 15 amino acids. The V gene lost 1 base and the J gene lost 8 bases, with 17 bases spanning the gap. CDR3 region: CASSPRGGGELGYTF. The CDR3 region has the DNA TGTGCCAGCTCACCACGAGGAGGGGGGGAGTTAGGCTACACCTTC.

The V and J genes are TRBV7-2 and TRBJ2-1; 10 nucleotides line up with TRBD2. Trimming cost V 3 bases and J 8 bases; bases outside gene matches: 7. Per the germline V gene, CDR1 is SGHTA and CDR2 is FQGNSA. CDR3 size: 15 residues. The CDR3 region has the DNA TGTGCCAGCAGCTTGGTGGGACTAGCGTACGATGAGCAGTTCTTC. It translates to CASSLVGLAYDEQFF.

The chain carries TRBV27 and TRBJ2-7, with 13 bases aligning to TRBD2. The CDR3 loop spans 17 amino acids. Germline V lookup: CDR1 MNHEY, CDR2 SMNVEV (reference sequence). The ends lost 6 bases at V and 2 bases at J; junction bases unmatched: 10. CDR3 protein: CASSQGLAGRTPYEQYF. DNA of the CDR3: TGTGCCAGCAGCCAGGGACTAGCGGGACGAACCCCCTACGAGCAGTACTTC.

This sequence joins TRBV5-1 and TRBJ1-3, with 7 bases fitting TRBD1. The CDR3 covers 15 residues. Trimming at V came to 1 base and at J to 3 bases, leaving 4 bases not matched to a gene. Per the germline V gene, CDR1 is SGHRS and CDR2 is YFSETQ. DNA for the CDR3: TGCGCCAGCAGCTTGTCACAGGGGATTGGAAACACCATATATTTT. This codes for CASSLSQGIGNTIYF.

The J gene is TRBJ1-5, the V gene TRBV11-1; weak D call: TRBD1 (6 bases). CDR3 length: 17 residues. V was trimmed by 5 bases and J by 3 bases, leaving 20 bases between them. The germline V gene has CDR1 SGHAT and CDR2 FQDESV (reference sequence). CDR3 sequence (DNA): TGTGCCAGCAGCCGTACAGGGTGGGTATACCCCAATCAGCCCCAGCATTTT. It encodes CASSRTGWVYPNQPQHF.

The CDR3 loop is CASRGGFYGYTF. The DNA of the CDR3 is TGTGCCAGCAGGGGGGGATTCTATGGCTACACCTTC. The rearrangement links TRBV2 to TRBJ1-2; D might be TRBD1 (5 bases). The CDR3 runs 12 residues. Germline CDR1 reads SNHLY; CDR2 reads FYNNEI. V gave up 6 bases and J gave up 4 bases, with 9 bases separating them.

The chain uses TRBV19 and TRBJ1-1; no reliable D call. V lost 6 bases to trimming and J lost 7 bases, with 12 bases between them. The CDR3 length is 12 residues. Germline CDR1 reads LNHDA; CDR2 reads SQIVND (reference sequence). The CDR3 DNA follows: TGTGCCAGTAGCGGGAACTTCATTGAAGCTTTCTTT. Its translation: CASSGNFIEAFF.

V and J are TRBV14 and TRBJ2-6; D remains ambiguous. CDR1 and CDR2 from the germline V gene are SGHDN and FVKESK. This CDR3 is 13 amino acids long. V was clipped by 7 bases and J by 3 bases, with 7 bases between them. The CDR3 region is CASTSFGANVLTF. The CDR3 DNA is TGTGCCAGCACCTCTTTTGGGGCCAACGTCCTGACTTTC. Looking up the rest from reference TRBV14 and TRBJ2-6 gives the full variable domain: EAGVTQFPSHSVIEKGQTVTLRCDPISGHDNLYWYRRVMGKEIKFLLHFVKESKQDESGMPNNRFLAERTGGTYSTLKVQPAELEDSGVYFCASTSFGANVLTFGAGSRLTVL.

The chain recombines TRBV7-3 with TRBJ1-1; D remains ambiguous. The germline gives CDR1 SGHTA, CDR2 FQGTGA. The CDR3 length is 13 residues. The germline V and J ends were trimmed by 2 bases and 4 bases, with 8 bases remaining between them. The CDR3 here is CASSLSEGTEAFF. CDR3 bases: TGTGCCAGCAGCTTATCCGAGGGCACTGAAGCTTTCTTT.

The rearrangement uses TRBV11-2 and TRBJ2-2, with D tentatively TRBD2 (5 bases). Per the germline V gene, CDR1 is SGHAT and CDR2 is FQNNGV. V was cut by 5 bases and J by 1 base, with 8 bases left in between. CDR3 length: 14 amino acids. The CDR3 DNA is TGTGCCAGCAGCCCGACTAAGAACACCGGGGAGCTGTTTTTT. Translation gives CASSPTKNTGELFF.

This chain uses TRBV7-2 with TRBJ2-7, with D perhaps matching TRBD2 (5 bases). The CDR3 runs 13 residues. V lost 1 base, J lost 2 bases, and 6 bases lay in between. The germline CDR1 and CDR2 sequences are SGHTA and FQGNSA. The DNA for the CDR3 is TGTGCCAGCAGCTTAGAGGGAGCCTACGAGCAGTACTTC. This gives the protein CASSLEGAYEQYF.

CDR3 nucleotide sequence: TGTGCCAGCGTCAGGCAGGGGGGCAGCGAGCAGTACTTC. This gives the protein CASVRQGGSEQYF. The chain links TRBV27 to TRBJ2-7; D may be TRBD1 (7 bases). With 8 bases removed from V and 6 bases from J, the gap between germline ends came to 17 bases. Germline CDR1 MNHEY, CDR2 SMNVEV (reference sequence). The CDR3 totals 13 residues.

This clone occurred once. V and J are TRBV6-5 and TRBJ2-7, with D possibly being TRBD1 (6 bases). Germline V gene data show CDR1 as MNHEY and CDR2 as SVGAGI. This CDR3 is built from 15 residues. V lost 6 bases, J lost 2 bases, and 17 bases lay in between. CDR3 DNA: TGTGCCAGCAGCCGACCGGCAGGGGAGACCTACGAGCAGTACTTC. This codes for CASSRPAGETYEQYF.

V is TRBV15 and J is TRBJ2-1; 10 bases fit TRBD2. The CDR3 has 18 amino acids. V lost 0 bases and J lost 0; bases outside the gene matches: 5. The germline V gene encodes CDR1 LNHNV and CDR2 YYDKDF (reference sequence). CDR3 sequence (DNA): TGTGCCACCAGCAGAGATACACTAGCGGGGAGCTCCTACAATGAGCAGTTCTTC. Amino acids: CATSRDTLAGSSYNEQFF.

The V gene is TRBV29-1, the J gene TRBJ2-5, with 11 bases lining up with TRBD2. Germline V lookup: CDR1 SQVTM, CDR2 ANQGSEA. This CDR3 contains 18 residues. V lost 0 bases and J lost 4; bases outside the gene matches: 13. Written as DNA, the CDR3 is TGCAGCGTTGAAGATCTAGCGGGGGGAAGGGGGCGCGGAGAGACCCAGTACTTC. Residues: CSVEDLAGGRGRGETQYF.

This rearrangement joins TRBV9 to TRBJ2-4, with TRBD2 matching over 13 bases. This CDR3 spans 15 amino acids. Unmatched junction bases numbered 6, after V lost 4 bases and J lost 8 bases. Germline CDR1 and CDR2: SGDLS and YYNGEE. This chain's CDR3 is CASSPPTSGRHIQYF. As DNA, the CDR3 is TGTGCCAGCAGCCCGCCGACTAGCGGGAGGCACATTCAGTACTTC.

CDR3 coding DNA: TGTGCCAGCAGCCAAGCGTCAAGCAGGGTTGACACTGAAGCTTTCTTT. It specifies CASSQASSRVDTEAFF. The chain has TRBV4-2 and TRBJ1-1, with D perhaps matching TRBD1 (5 bases). CDR3 length: 16 amino acids. Trimming removed 1 base from V and 3 bases from J, with 15 bases in between. The germline gives CDR1 LGHNA, CDR2 YNFKEQ.

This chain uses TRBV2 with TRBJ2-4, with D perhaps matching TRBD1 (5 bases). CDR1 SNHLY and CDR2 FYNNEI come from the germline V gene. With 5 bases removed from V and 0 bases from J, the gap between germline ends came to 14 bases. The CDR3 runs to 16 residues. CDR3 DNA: TGTGCCAGCAGTTTGGAAGGGGTTCTAGCCAAAAACATTCAGTACTTC. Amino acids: CASSLEGVLAKNIQYF.

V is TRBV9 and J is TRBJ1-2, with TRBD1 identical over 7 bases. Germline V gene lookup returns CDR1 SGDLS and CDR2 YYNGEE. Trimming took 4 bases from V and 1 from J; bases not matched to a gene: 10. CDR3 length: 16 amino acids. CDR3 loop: CASSPRSTGNNYGYTF. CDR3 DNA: TGTGCCAGCAGCCCCCGATCGACAGGGAATAACTATGGCTACACCTTC. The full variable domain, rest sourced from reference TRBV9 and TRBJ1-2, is DSGVTQTPKHLITATGQRVTLRCSPRSGDLSVYWYQQSLDQGLQFLIQYYNGEERAKGNILERFSAQQFPDLHSELNLSSLELGDSALYFCASSPRSTGNNYGYTFGSGTRLTVV.

The CDR3 DNA is TGCGCCAGCAGCTCCCAGCGTGGGAGCTGGCAGTTCTTC. Protein sequence: CASSSQRGSWQFF. The chain recombines TRBV5-1 with TRBJ2-1; D is possibly TRBD2 (5 bases). Trimming shortened V by 3 bases and J by 12 bases, and 16 bases separated the two germline ends. This CDR3 is 13 amino acids long. Germline V gene lookup returns CDR1 SGHRS and CDR2 YFSETQ.

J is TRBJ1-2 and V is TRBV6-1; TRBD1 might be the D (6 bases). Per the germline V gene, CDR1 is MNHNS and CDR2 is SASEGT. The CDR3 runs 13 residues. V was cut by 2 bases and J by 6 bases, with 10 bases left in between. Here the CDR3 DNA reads TGTGCCAGCAGTGAAAGAACAGGGCATGGCTACACCTTC. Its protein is CASSERTGHGYTF.

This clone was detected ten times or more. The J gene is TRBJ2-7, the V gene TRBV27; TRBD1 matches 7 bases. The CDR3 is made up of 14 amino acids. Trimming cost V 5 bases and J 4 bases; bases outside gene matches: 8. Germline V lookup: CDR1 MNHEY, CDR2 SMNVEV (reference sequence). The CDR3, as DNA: TGTGCCAGCAGTATAACGAACAGGGGTTACGAGCAGTACTTC. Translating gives CASSITNRGYEQYF.

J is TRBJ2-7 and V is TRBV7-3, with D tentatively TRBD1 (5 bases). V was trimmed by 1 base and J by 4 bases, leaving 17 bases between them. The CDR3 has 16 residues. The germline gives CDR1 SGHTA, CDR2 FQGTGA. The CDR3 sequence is CASSLNALRGRYEQYF. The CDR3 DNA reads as TGTGCCAGCAGCTTAAATGCCCTTAGGGGTCGGTACGAGCAGTACTTC. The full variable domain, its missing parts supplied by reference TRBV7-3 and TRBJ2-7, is GAGVSQTPSNKVTEKGKYVELRCDPISGHTALYWYRQSLGQGPEFLIYFQGTGAADDSGLPNDRFFAVRPEGSVSTLKIQRTERGDSAVYLCASSLNALRGRYEQYFGPGTRLTVT.